The 28 T cell receptor beta chains below all came from one sample that was sequenced in a study of T and B cells in COVID-19 patients (dated by TCRdb to the early 2020s). Genomic DNA extracted from blood was used in amounts of about 250-550 ng for amplification of TRB repertoires. These reads were obtained on an Illumina MiSeq. Multiplex PCR with BIOMED2 TRB-A/B primer pools was used to amplify the TRB rearrangements. TCRdb passed the public sequencing reads through fastp at Q25 and MiXCR, retaining productive beta sequences. Here each entry gathers all rows of one CDR3 protein and keeps the most common genes and DNA. This sample has approximately 6,000 distinct CDR3 sequences in its table, and about a quarter of those were observed once. The top ten clonotypes cover over 9% of the sample. Material for sequencing was blood. Receptor source: a human donor with active COVID-19.

On this clonotype: A clone one base away is much larger, so this may be a read error. The V call is TRBV6-5, the J call TRBJ2-5; 7 nucleotides agree with TRBD1. Germline V gives CDR1 MNHEY, CDR2 SVGAGI. The trim removed 6 bases at V and 1 base at J, leaving 14 bases unmatched. This CDR3 region has 17 residues. Here the CDR3 DNA reads TGTGCCAGCAGGAATCACAGGGGATGTAGATTCCAAGAGACCCAGTACTTC. The encoded protein is CASRNHRGCRFQETQYF.

V gene TRBV6-6 combines with J gene TRBJ1-1; D is unclear. With 5 bases removed from V and 0 bases from J, the gap between germline ends came to 7 bases. This CDR3 comprises 13 residues. Germline V lookup: CDR1 MNHNY, CDR2 SVGAGI (reference sequence). The CDR3 region has the DNA TGTGCCAGCAGTGCCCCCATGAACACTGAAGCTTTCTTT. It yields the protein CASSAPMNTEAFF.

This clonotype qualifies as medium-sized. V is TRBV6-5 and J is TRBJ1-2; D is unresolved. The CDR3 sequence is 14 residues long. Germline-derived CDR1 and CDR2 are MNHEY and SVGAGI. V was trimmed by 1 base and J by 4 bases, leaving 10 bases between them. This chain's CDR3 is CASSYLGGTYGYTF. In DNA, the CDR3 is TGTGCCAGCAGTTACTTGGGAGGTACCTATGGCTACACCTTC.

For this clonotype: Relative to the germline gene, one junction end is altered; a read error may explain this. CDR3 DNA sequence: TGTGCCAGCAGCTTAGCGTTGGCGGGGGGCGGGTCCCCAGATACGCAGTATTTT. Its translation is CASSLALAGGGSPDTQYF. The chain employs TRBV12-3 or TRBV12-4 and TRBJ2-3; 8 nucleotides align to TRBD2. The CDR3 consists of 18 residues.

The genes are TRBV28 and TRBJ2-7; D is ambiguous. This CDR3 is built from 13 residues. Germline loops: CDR1 MDHEN, CDR2 SYDVKM. Between the trimmed V and J ends, which lost 10 bases and 3 bases, there was a span of 16 bases. The CDR3 sequence is CATLVNNRYEQYF. The CDR3, as DNA: TGTGCCACCCTAGTTAATAATCGCTACGAGCAGTACTTC.

This clonotype is labeled medium-sized. The chain links TRBV15 to TRBJ1-3; 7 bases are shared with TRBD1. The germline CDR1 and CDR2 sequences are LNHNV and YYDKDF (reference sequence). V gave up 4 bases and J gave up 0 bases; unmatched junction bases: 6. This CDR3 spans 16 amino acids. The CDR3 protein is CATSKSRDSSGNTIYF. CDR3 in DNA: TGTGCCACCAGCAAGAGCCGGGACAGCTCTGGAAACACCATATATTTT. The full variable domain, its missing parts supplied by reference TRBV15 and TRBJ1-3, is DAMVIQNPRYQVTQFGKPVTLSCSQTLNHNVMYWYQQKSSQAPKLLFHYYDKDFNNEADTPDNFQSRRPNTSFCFLDIRSPGLGDTAMYLCATSKSRDSSGNTIYFGEGSWLTVV.

The CDR3, as DNA: TGCAGTGCTAAAGGGGACAGGAGTCACTATGGCTACACCTTC. Amino acids: CSAKGDRSHYGYTF. The chain combines TRBV20-1 with TRBJ1-2, with TRBD1 matching over 8 bases. Germline CDR1 DFQATT, CDR2 SNEGSKA (reference sequence). This CDR3 spans 14 amino acids. Trimming cost V 4 bases and J 3 bases; bases outside gene matches: 7.

By share of the sample, this clonotype is medium-sized. J is TRBJ2-1 and V is TRBV18, with D perhaps matching TRBD1 (6 bases). Germline CDR1 reads KGHSH; CDR2 reads LQKENI. The CDR3 extends over 14 amino acids. V was pared by 3 bases and J by 8 bases, with 14 bases between. DNA for the CDR3: TGTGCCAGCTCACCCCCCGGGTCAGGGGATGAGCAGTTCTTC. Residues: CASSPPGSGDEQFF.

Comment on this clonotype: A much bigger clone sits one base away, suggesting this may be a read error. The gene calls are TRBV6-5 and TRBJ2-7, with D possibly being TRBD1 (5 bases). The germline V and J ends were trimmed by 6 bases and 4 bases, with 10 bases remaining between them. CDR1 is MNHEY and CDR2 is SVGAGI in the germline V gene. The CDR3 sequence is 12 residues long. CDR3 in amino acids: CASRRGHYEQYF. In DNA form, the CDR3 reads TGTGCCAGCAGGCGAGGACATTACGAGCAGTACTTC.

The chain employs TRBV20-1 and TRBJ2-7; 11 bases are shared with TRBD1. V lost 2 bases and J lost 2; bases outside the gene matches: 2. This CDR3 has 14 amino acids. In germline, CDR1 is DFQATT, CDR2 SNEGSKA (reference sequence). Here the CDR3 reads CSARWGQGAYEQYF. In DNA form, the CDR3 reads TGCAGTGCTAGATGGGGACAGGGGGCCTACGAGCAGTACTTC.

This clonotype is deemed medium-sized. The genes are TRBV18 and TRBJ1-4; 7 nucleotides line up with TRBD1. Germline CDR1 is KGHSH and CDR2 is LQKENI. CDR3 length equals 15 residues. The V and J ends lost 0 bases and 12 bases, in that order; junction bases with no gene match: 10. As DNA, the CDR3 is TGTGCCAGCTCACCACCGACTAGACAGGGAGAGGAACTGTTTTTT. Translating it yields CASSPPTRQGEELFF.

By frequency in the sample, this clonotype is medium-sized. The chain combines TRBV27 with TRBJ2-1; D call uncertain. The CDR3 extends over 13 amino acids. Germline V gives CDR1 MNHEY, CDR2 SMNVEV (reference sequence). The germline V and J ends were trimmed by 2 bases and 5 bases, with 7 bases remaining between them. The CDR3 DNA follows: TGTGCCAGCAGTTTAGGTGGAGACAATGAGCAGTTCTTC. It yields the protein CASSLGGDNEQFF.

In this sample, this clonotype is medium-sized (0.01 to 0.1%). The rearrangement joins TRBV12-3 or TRBV12-4 to TRBJ1-4; 11 bases are shared with TRBD1. This CDR3 is built from 17 residues. V lost 6 bases to trimming and J lost 4 bases; unmatched junction nucleotides: 10. Written as DNA, the CDR3 is TGTGCCAGCAGCCCCTGGGACAGGGGGTTGAGTAATGAAAAACTGTTTTTT. It encodes CASSPWDRGLSNEKLFF.

In its sample, this clonotype was seen a few times. The V gene is TRBV5-1, the J gene TRBJ2-5; D gene unclear. CDR3 size: 12 residues. The germline V gene encodes CDR1 SGHRS and CDR2 YFSETQ. The V end lost 0 bases, the J end lost 2 bases, and 2 bases lay between the germline ends. In DNA form, the CDR3 reads TGCGCCAGCAGCTTGGGGCAAGAGACCCAGTACTTC. Protein: CASSLGQETQYF.

By share of the sample, this clonotype is medium-sized. The chain links TRBV27 to TRBJ1-2, with TRBD1 matching over 10 bases. Germline V lookup: CDR1 MNHEY, CDR2 SMNVEV (reference sequence). The junction had 9 bases not matched to a gene; V was cut back by 4 bases and J by 4 bases. This CDR3 is 16 amino acids long. The DNA for the CDR3 is TGTGCCAGCAGTTCCCTCGGACAGGGGGTCGGCTATGGCTACACCTTC. This sequence encodes CASSSLGQGVGYGYTF.

V and J are TRBV6-1 and TRBJ1-5; D unresolved. Trimming stripped 0 bases from V and 5 bases from J, with 2 bases between. Germline loops: CDR1 MNHNS, CDR2 SASEGT. This CDR3 is 12 amino acids long. CDR3 sequence: CASSEAYQPQHF. The DNA of the CDR3 is TGTGCCAGCAGTGAAGCGTATCAGCCCCAGCATTTT.

This clonotype was seen a few times. The CDR3 loop reads CASSLNGGGSGNTIYF. DNA for the CDR3: TGTGCCAGCAGTTTAAATGGAGGGGGCTCTGGAAACACCATATATTTT. This chain connects TRBV12-3 or TRBV12-4 to TRBJ1-3; D perhaps matches TRBD1 (6 bases). Trimming took 2 bases from V and 0 from J, leaving 11 bases between them. CDR3 length: 16 amino acids.

This chain uses TRBV2 with TRBJ1-3; 9 positions match TRBD1. The V gene end was trimmed by 5 bases and the J gene end by 4 bases; junction bases not matched to a gene: 6. Germline-derived CDR1 and CDR2 are SNHLY and FYNNEI. There are 15 residues in the CDR3. CDR3 sequence: CASSLQGARGNTIYF. The CDR3 nucleotides are TGTGCCAGCAGTCTACAGGGGGCGCGAGGAAACACCATATATTTT.

By share, this clonotype ranks as medium-sized. This chain uses TRBV18 with TRBJ2-2; D gene ambiguous. Per the germline V gene, CDR1 is KGHSH and CDR2 is LQKENI. The CDR3 has 16 residues. Trimming took 2 bases from V and 5 from J, leaving 15 bases between them. CDR3 sequence (DNA): TGTGCCAGCTCACCAGGAAGTTACGGAAGGACCGGGGAGCTGTTTTTT. Residues: CASSPGSYGRTGELFF.

This chain connects TRBV21-1 to TRBJ2-3; TRBD1, the table's D call, lacks a check against the DNA. TRBV21-1 is labeled a pseudogene. The CDR3 covers 17 residues. CDR3 protein: CAGETLDRGILADTQYF. In nucleotides, the CDR3 is TGTGCCGGAGAGACTCTCGACAGGGGGATCCTCGCAGATACGCAGTATTTT.

The chain employs TRBV7-6 and TRBJ2-3; 10 bases fit TRBD2. CDR3 length equals 16 residues. V lost 5 bases to trimming and J lost 3 bases; unmatched junction nucleotides: 8. Germline CDR1 reads SGHVS; CDR2 reads FNYEAQ. CDR3 residues: CASSPGTSVWTDTQYF. The CDR3 bases are TGTGCCAGCAGCCCGGGGACTAGCGTTTGGACAGATACGCAGTATTTT.

The chain carries TRBV7-2 and TRBJ2-5, with D unresolved. Trimming cost V 2 bases and J 5 bases, with 9 bases left between them. The CDR3 sequence is 13 residues long. Germline lookup yields CDR1 SGHTA and CDR2 FQGNSA. This CDR3 is CASSLRVGETQYF. The DNA of the CDR3 is TGTGCCAGCAGCTTACGGGTAGGGGAGACCCAGTACTTC.

V gene TRBV12-3 or TRBV12-4 combines with J gene TRBJ2-4, with D maybe TRBD1 (6 bases). This CDR3 has 15 residues. The germline V and J ends were trimmed by 5 bases and 2 bases, with 13 bases remaining between them. CDR3 DNA sequence: TGTGCCAGCAGTCTGGGGGCCTTGACCAAAAACATTCAGTACTTC. Its translation is CASSLGALTKNIQYF.

Judged by abundance, this clonotype is medium-sized. Relative to the germline gene, one junction end is altered; a read error may explain this. The chain carries TRBV29-1 and TRBJ1-1; 7 bases agree with TRBD1. This CDR3 comprises 13 residues. Germline V CDR1 and CDR2: SQVTM, ANQGSEA. CDR3 amino acids: CSAEQGQGTEAFF. The CDR3 DNA reads TGCAGCGCTGAACAGGGGCAGGGCACTGAAGCTTTCTTT.

In its sample, this clonotype is large (0.1 to 1%). V and J are TRBV19 and TRBJ2-2; perhaps D is TRBD1 or TRBD2 (5 bases each). The germline gives CDR1 LNHDA, CDR2 SQIVND (reference sequence). V dropped 4 bases and J dropped 4 bases, with 16 bases sitting between them. CDR3 length: 16 amino acids. The CDR3 nucleotides are TGTGCCAGTAGTACCAGACGAGGGGTCGCCACCGGGGAGCTGTTTTTT. This sequence encodes CASSTRRGVATGELFF.

By proportion, this clonotype is medium-sized. This chain links TRBV6-2 or TRBV6-3 with TRBJ2-5; TRBD2 might be the D (6 bases). CDR3 length: 13 residues. Between the trimmed V and J ends, which lost 5 bases and 4 bases, there was a span of 11 bases. Per germline, CDR1 MNHEY and CDR2 SVGEGT. CDR3 sequence (DNA): TGTGCCAGCAGTGCCGCGGGGTCAGAGACCCAGTACTTC. It specifies CASSAAGSETQYF.

In its sample, this clonotype ranks as medium-sized. The chain uses TRBV19 and TRBJ1-2; D ambiguous. The CDR3 runs to 14 residues. V was clipped by 1 base and J by 5 bases, with 11 bases between them. Germline lookup yields CDR1 LNHDA and CDR2 SQIVND (reference sequence). DNA for the CDR3: TGTGCCAGTAGTATAGGTTTAGGAGGATATGGCTACACCTTC. It translates to CASSIGLGGYGYTF.

By frequency in the sample, this clonotype is medium-sized. This chain connects TRBV30 to TRBJ1-2; D is uncertain. From germline, CDR1 is GTSNPN and CDR2 SVGIG (reference sequence). This CDR3 is 14 amino acids long. V lost 0 bases to trimming and J lost 6 bases, with 14 bases between them. The CDR3 region has the DNA TGTGCCTGGAGTGTTGGAGGATGGAAGGATGGCTACACCTTC. This encodes CAWSVGGWKDGYTF.